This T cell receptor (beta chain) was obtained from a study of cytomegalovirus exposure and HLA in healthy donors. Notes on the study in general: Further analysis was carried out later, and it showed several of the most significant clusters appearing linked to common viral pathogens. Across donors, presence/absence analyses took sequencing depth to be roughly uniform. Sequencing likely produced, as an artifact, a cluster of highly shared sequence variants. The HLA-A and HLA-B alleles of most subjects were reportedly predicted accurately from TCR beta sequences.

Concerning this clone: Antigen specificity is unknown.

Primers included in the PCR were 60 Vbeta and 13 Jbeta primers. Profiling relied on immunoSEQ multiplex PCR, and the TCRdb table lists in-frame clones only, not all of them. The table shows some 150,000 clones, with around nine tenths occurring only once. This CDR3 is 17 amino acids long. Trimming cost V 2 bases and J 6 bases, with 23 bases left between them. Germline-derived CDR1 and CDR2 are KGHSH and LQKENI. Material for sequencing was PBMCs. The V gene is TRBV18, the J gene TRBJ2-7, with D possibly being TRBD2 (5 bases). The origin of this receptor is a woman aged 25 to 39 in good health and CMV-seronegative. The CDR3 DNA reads TGTGCCAGCTCACCAAGAGAGGGTGGAGGAGCGGTTGTCGAGCAGTACTTC. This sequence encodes CASSPREGGGAVVEQYF.